This passage covers 5 T cell receptor beta chains from one sample sequenced in a study of spatial heterogeneity in lung cancer. Documented time point: sample taken at primary tumor resection. Unsorted whole RNA from tumor, nontumor lung or frozen PBMC underwent sequencing. MiXCR, applied by TCRdb to the 5' RACE reads, yields one record per CDR3 protein. The sample holds 95,000 or so distinct CDR3 sequences, around 8.6% seen once. The sample in question was PBMCs, obtained at surgery. These TCRs come from a male donor with early-stage non-small cell lung cancer.

The chain has TRBV3-1 and TRBJ2-7; no clear D. V gave up 1 base and J gave up 3 bases, with 7 bases separating them. This CDR3 spans 13 amino acids. Germline V gene lookup returns CDR1 LGHDT and CDR2 YNNKEL (reference sequence). CDR3 residues: CASSQASSYEQYF. The CDR3 bases are TGTGCCAGCAGCCAAGCCTCTAGCTACGAGCAGTACTTC.

This clonotype was observed a handful of times. The chain uses TRBV5-1 and TRBJ1-6; D remains unclear. Germline-derived CDR1 and CDR2 are SGHRS and YFSETQ. Trimming cost V 6 bases and J 9 bases, with 16 bases left between them. This CDR3 comprises 14 residues. In DNA form, the CDR3 reads TGCGCCAGCACTACGGGAACGGAAGGTTCACCCCTCCACTTT. It encodes CASTTGTEGSPLHF. Complete variable domain (other parts from reference TRBV5-1 and TRBJ1-6): KAGVTQTPRYLIKTRGQQVTLSCSPISGHRSVSWYQQTPGQGLQFLFEYFSETQRNKGNFPGRFSGRQFSNSRSEMNVSTLELGDSALYLCASTTGTEGSPLHFGNGTRLTVT.

This chain links TRBV15 with TRBJ2-1; D is unresolved. Trimming took off 0 bases at V and 3 bases at J, with 9 bases between the two ends. Germline V CDR1 and CDR2: LNHNV, YYDKDF (reference sequence). The CDR3 sequence is 15 residues long. Here the CDR3 reads CATSREARVYNEQFF. For the CDR3, the DNA is TGTGCCACCAGCAGAGAAGCGAGAGTCTACAATGAGCAGTTCTTC.

V and J are TRBV28 and TRBJ2-5; D possibly uses TRBD1 or TRBD2 (5 bases each). CDR1 is MDHEN, CDR2 SYDVKM, per germline. The CDR3 length is 14 residues. Between the trimmed V and J ends, which lost 3 bases and 5 bases, there was a span of 13 bases. Here the CDR3 reads CASSLKGWGETQYF. CDR3 bases: TGTGCCAGCAGTTTGAAAGGGTGGGGGGAGACCCAGTACTTC.

This clonotype was picked up a small number of times. The chain couples TRBV20-1 to TRBJ1-1, with D hard to call. V was clipped by 0 bases and J by 4 bases, with 9 bases between them. This CDR3 is built from 13 residues. Germline V lookup: CDR1 DFQATT, CDR2 SNEGSKA (reference sequence). The CDR3 coding sequence is TGCAGTGCTAGAGATGGGATAAGCACTGAAGCTTTCTTT. Its translation: CSARDGISTEAFF.